This T cell receptor (beta chain) was observed in a study of shared clonotypes between healthy human individuals. Background on the study: For every donor, three CD4 naive, three CD4 memory, two CD8 naive and one CD8 memory plates were used.

Produced via immunoSEQ multiplex PCR; TCRdb's table is partial and in-frame only. Seen here are approximately 1,000,000 clones, roughly 80% observed once, and the top ten hold about 0.94%. CDR3 length equals 14 residues. The germline V and J ends were trimmed by 7 bases and 2 bases, with 13 bases remaining between them. Germline V gene sequence: CDR1 SGDLS, CDR2 YYNGEE. General study results and limits: It was the non-shared clonotypes that had lower generation probabilities than clonotypes shared by all four donors. In several donors, around 5.5% of naive CD4 clonotypes appeared in common.

With regard to this clone: Its antigen is not identified.

Source material: memory CD4+ T cells from PBMCs. Subset denoted: CD45RA-negative fraction. The chain joins TRBV9 to TRBJ2-1; D possibly corresponds to TRBD1 (6 bases). The clonotype was recovered from a man aged 18-30 years in good health. Some clones in this sample may be carry-over from other donors' samples. CDR3 coding DNA: TGTGCCAGCCAGGGGCAGGGTACCTACAATGAGCAGTTCTTC. Translating gives CASQGQGTYNEQFF.